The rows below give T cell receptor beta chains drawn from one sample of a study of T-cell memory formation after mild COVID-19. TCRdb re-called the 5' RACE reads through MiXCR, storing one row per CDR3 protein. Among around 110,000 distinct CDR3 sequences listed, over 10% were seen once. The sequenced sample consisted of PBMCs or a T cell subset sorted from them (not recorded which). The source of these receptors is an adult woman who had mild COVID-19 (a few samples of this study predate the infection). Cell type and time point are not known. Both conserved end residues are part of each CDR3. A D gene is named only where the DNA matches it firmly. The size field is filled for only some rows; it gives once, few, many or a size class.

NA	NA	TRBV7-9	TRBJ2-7	CASSSTGSRSSYEQYF	TGTGCCAGCAGCTCGACAGGTTCCAGGAGCTCCTACGAGCAGTACTTC
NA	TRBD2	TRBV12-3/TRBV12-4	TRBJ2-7	CASMSSGSYEQYF	TGTGCCAGCATGAGTAGCGGGAGCTACGAGCAGTACTTC
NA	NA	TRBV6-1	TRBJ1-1	CASSEDAENTEAFF	TGTGCCAGCAGTGAAGATGCAGAGAACACTGAAGCTTTCTTT
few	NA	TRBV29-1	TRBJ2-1	CSRETDGGEQFF	TGCAGCCGGGAGACCGATGGCGGTGAGCAGTTCTTC
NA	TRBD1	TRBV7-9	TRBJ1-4	CASSLGTGGVEKLFF	TGTGCCAGCAGCCTCGGGACAGGGGGCGTAGAAAAACTGTTTTTT
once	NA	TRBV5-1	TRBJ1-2	CASSLKTDPRYGYTF	TGCGCCAGCAGCTTGAAGACAGACCCGCGCTATGGCTACACCTTC
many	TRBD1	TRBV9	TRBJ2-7	CASSAQTGGSMYEQYF	TGTGCCAGCAGCGCCCAGACAGGGGGCAGCATGTACGAGCAGTACTTC
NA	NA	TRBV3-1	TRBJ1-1	CASSQDRTNTEAFF	TGTGCCAGCAGCCAAGACAGAACGAACACTGAAGCTTTCTTT
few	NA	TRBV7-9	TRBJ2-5	CASSGGLQETQYF	TGTGCCAGCAGCGGGGGACTTCAAGAGACCCAGTACTTC
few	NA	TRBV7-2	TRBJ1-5	CASSPYPPDGGPGAQHF	TGTGCCAGCAGCCCCTACCCCCCCGACGGGGGACCAGGGGCCCAGCATTTT
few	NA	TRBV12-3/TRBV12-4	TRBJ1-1	CASSLGHREAFF	TGTGCCAGCAGTTTAGGGCACCGCGAAGCTTTCTTT
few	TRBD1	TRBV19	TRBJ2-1	CASSERAGGDEQFF	TGTGCCAGTAGTGAGAGGGCAGGGGGCGATGAGCAGTTCTTC
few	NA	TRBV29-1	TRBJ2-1	CSVEPGIEQFF	TGCAGCGTTGAACCAGGGATTGAGCAGTTCTTC
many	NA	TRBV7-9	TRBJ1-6	CASSRGINSPLHF	TGTGCCAGCAGCAGGGGAATTAATTCACCCCTCCACTTT
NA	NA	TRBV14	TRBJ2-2	CASSQAPTGELFF	TGTGCCAGCAGCCAAGCTCCCACCGGGGAGCTGTTTTTT
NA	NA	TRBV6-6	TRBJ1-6	CASSYSLSQYNSPLHF	TGTGCCAGCAGTTACTCGTTGTCACAATATAATTCACCCCTCCACTTT
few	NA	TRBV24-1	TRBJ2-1	CATSEGGGTYDNEQFF	TGTGCCACCAGTGAGGGAGGGGGCACTTATGACAATGAGCAGTTCTTC
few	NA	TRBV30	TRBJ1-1	CAWNPGQTNTEAFF	TGTGCCTGGAATCCTGGACAGACAAACACTGAAGCTTTCTTT
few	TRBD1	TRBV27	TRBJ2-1	CASSLAGTGSHNEQFF	TGTGCCAGCAGTTTAGCCGGGACAGGCTCCCACAATGAGCAGTTCTTC
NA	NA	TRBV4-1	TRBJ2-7	CASSQDHGYEQYF	TGCGCCAGCAGCCAAGATCACGGCTACGAGCAGTACTTC
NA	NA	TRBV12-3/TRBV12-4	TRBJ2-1	CASSLAGAEQFF	TGTGCCAGCAGTTTAGCGGGTGCTGAGCAGTTCTTC
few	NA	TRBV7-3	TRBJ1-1	CASSPAGRGAFF	TGTGCCAGCAGCCCCGCAGGGAGGGGCGCTTTCTTT
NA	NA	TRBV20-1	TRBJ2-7	CSARDLNYGYEQYF	TGCAGTGCTAGAGATTTAAACTACGGTTACGAGCAGTACTTC
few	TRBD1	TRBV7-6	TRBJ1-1	CASSSIQGGENTEAFF	TGTGCCAGCAGCTCCATTCAGGGGGGAGAGAACACTGAAGCTTTCTTT
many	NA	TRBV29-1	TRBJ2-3	CSVRWGEYTDTQYF	TGCAGCGTCCGTTGGGGCGAATACACAGATACGCAGTATTTT
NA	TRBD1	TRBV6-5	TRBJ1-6	CASSPFGQGYNSPLHF	TGTGCCAGCAGTCCCTTCGGACAGGGTTATAATTCACCCCTCCACTTT
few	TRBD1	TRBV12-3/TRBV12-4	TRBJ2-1	CASRRTGDPYNEQFF	TGTGCCAGCAGACGGACAGGAGATCCCTACAATGAGCAGTTCTTC
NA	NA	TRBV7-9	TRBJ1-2	CASSSQILTDSYGYTF	TGTGCCAGCAGCTCCCAGATTCTGACGGACTCCTATGGCTACACCTTC
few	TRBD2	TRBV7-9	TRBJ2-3	CASSSTRLAEGTDTQYF	TGTGCCAGCAGCTCAACACGACTAGCGGAGGGCACAGATACGCAGTATTTT
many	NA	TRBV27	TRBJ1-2	CASSTAQGGYTF	TGTGCCAGCAGCACCGCTCAGGGTGGCTACACCTTC
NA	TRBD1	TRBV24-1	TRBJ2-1	CATSDSTGLPYNEQFF	TGTGCCACCAGTGATTCGACAGGGCTTCCCTACAATGAGCAGTTCTTC
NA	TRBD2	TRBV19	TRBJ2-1	CASTPGGSTYNEQFF	TGTGCCAGTACTCCCGGGGGGAGTACCTACAATGAGCAGTTCTTC
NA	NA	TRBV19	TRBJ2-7	CASSPNSWSYEQYF	TGTGCCAGTAGTCCGAACTCATGGTCCTACGAGCAGTACTTC
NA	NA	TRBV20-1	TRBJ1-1	CSARAEHGHPGGTTEAFF	TGCAGTGCTAGAGCGGAGCATGGACACCCAGGAGGGACCACTGAAGCTTTCTTT
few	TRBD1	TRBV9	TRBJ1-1	CASSGTGEVFF	TGTGCCAGCAGCGGGACAGGGGAGGTTTTCTTT
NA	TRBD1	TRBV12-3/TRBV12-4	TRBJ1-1	CASSFSSGQVNTEAFF	TGTGCCAGCAGTTTTTCCTCCGGACAGGTGAACACTGAAGCTTTCTTT
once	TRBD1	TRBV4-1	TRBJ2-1	CASSLRTGGYNEQFF	TGCGCCAGCAGCCTGCGGACAGGGGGATACAATGAGCAGTTCTTC
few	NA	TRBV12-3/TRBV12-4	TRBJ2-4	CASSAGLEKNIQYF	TGTGCCAGCAGCGCGGGACTCGAGAAAAACATTCAGTACTTC
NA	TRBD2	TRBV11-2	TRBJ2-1	CASSLGRGGPDNEQFF	TGTGCCAGCAGCTTAGGGCGGGGGGGCCCGGACAATGAGCAGTTCTTC
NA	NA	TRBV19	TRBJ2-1	CAIPTGQGCPEQFF	TGTGCCATCCCGACCGGGCAGGGGTGTCCTGAGCAGTTCTTC
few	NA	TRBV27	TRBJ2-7	CASSPMTGNYEQYF	TGTGCCAGCAGCCCTATGACGGGGAACTACGAGCAGTACTTC
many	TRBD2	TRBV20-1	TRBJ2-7	CSARDASGSYEQYF	TGCAGTGCTAGAGATGCTAGCGGGAGTTACGAGCAGTACTTC
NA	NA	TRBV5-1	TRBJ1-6	CASSMDSGSPLHF	TGCGCCAGCAGCATGGACAGTGGCTCACCCCTCCACTTT
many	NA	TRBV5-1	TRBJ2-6	CASSLEGRGSGANVLTF	TGCGCCAGCAGCCTTGAGGGACGGGGCTCTGGGGCCAACGTCCTGACTTTC
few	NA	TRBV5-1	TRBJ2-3	CASSWGLPTDTQYF	TGCGCCAGCAGCTGGGGACTTCCCACAGATACGCAGTATTTT
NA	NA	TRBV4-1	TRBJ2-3	CASSQDRSTDTQYF	TGCGCCAGCAGCCAAGATCGGAGCACAGATACGCAGTATTTT
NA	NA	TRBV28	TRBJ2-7	CASSSPERANEQYF	TGTGCCAGCAGTTCCCCAGAAAGGGCCAACGAGCAGTACTTC
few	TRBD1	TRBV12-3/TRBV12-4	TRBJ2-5	CASSRQGGLGETQYF	TGTGCCAGCAGTCGACAAGGGGGCCTCGGGGAGACCCAGTACTTC
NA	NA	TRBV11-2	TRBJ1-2	CASSLVGFGYGYTF	TGTGCCAGCAGCTTAGTTGGGTTCGGCTATGGCTACACCTTC
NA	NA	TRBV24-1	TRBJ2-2	CATSDWGNTGELFF	TGTGCCACCAGTGATTGGGGAAATACCGGGGAGCTGTTTTTT
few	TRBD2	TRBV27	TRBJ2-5	CASRPASGGFQETQYF	TGTGCCAGCAGGCCGGCTAGCGGGGGTTTCCAAGAGACCCAGTACTTC
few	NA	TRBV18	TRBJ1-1	CASSPTGEAFF	TGTGCCAGCTCACCTACAGGTGAAGCTTTCTTT
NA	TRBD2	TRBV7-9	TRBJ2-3	CASSLGWASGTTDTQYF	TGTGCCAGCAGCTTAGGGTGGGCTAGCGGAACCACAGATACGCAGTATTTT